The next 3 T cell receptor beta chains were all read from a single sample in a study of patients and donors after allogeneic stem cell transplantation. MiXCR was run by TCRdb on the RT-PCR reads, yielding one entry per CDR3 protein. The sample includes about 230,000 distinct CDR3 sequences, 13% to 15% seen only once; the top ten take roughly 12%. Sequencing input: blood, either unsorted or a sorted T cell fraction (not recorded which). The receptors stem from a human donor who was either an allogeneic HSCT recipient or a stem cell or donor lymphocyte infusion donor (not recorded which). It is not recorded whose cells these are; they may come from a transplant donor.

The J gene is TRBJ1-2, the V gene TRBV5-1; a weak D match, TRBD1 (6 bases). V was clipped by 2 bases and J by 5 bases, with 7 bases between them. Germline V gene lookup returns CDR1 SGHRS and CDR2 YFSETQ. This CDR3 contains 12 residues. CDR3 DNA sequence: TGCGCCAGCAGCTTCGGACAGTATGGCTACACCTTC. This gives the protein CASSFGQYGYTF.

This chain uses TRBV30 with TRBJ2-3, with 7 bases fitting TRBD1. The length of the CDR3 is 12 residues. Per germline, CDR1 GTSNPN and CDR2 SVGIG (reference sequence). V was clipped by 6 bases and J by 4 bases; unmatched bases: 4. CDR3 DNA sequence: TGTGCCTGTACAGGGGTTCCAGATACGCAGTATTTT. Translating gives CACTGVPDTQYF.

This clonotype was counted a few times. The gene calls are TRBV18 and TRBJ1-1, with 9 bases identical to TRBD1. This CDR3 spans 16 amino acids. Trimming cost V 3 bases and J 3 bases; bases outside gene matches: 8. CDR1 KGHSH and CDR2 LQKENI come from the germline V gene. CDR3 in DNA: TGTGCCAGCTCACCGAGACAGGGGGGGTTGGACACTGAAGCTTTCTTT. This codes for CASSPRQGGLDTEAFF.